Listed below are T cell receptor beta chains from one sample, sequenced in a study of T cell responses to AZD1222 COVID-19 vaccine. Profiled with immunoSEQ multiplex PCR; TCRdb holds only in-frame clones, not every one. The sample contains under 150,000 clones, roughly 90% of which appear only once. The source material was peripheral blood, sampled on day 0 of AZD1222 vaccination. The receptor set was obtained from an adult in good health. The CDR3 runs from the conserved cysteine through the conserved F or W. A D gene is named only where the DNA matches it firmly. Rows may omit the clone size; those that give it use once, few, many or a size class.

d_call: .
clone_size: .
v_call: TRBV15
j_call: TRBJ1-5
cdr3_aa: CATSRDLSSGTDQPQHF
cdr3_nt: TGTGCCACCAGCAGAGATCTATCAAGCGGGACGGATCAGCCCCAGCATTTT

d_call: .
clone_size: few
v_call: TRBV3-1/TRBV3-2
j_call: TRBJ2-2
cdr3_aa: CASSLGESGELFF
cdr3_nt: TGTGCCAGCAGCCTCGGAGAGTCCGGGGAGCTGTTTTTT

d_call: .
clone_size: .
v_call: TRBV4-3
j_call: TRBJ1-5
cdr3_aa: CASSQGEGMGQPQHF
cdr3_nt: TGCGCCAGCAGCCAAGGAGAGGGGATGGGTCAGCCCCAGCATTTT

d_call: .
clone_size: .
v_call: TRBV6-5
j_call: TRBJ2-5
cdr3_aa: CASSLTGETQYF
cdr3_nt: TGTGCCAGCAGTCTTACCGGAGAGACCCAGTACTTC

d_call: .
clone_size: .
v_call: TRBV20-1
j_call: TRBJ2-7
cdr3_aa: CSASRQVGEQYF
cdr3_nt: TGCAGTGCTAGTAGACAGGTAGGCGAGCAGTACTTC

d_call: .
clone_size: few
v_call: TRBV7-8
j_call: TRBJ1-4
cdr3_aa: CASSADDQGKSNEKLFF
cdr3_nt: TGTGCCAGCAGCGCGGATGACCAGGGGAAAAGTAATGAAAAACTGTTTTTT

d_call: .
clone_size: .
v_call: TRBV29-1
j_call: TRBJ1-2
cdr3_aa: CSVTQDYGYTF
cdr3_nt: TGCAGCGTCACACAGGACTATGGCTACACCTTC

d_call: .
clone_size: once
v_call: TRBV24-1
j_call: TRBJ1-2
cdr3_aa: CATSGTEANYGYTF
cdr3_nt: TGTGCCACCAGCGGGACCGAGGCTAACTATGGCTACACCTTC

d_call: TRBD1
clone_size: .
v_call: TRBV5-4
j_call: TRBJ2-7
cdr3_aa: CASTPGQGTYEQYF
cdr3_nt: TGTGCCAGCACCCCGGGACAGGGGACCTACGAGCAGTACTTC

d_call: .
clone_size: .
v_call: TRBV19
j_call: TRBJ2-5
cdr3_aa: CASSIVLRRDQETQYF
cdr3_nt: TGTGCCAGTAGTATAGTCCTCCGGAGAGACCAAGAGACCCAGTACTTC

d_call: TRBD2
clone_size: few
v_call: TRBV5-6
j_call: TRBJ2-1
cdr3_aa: CASSQLAGPQFF
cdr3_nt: TGTGCCAGCAGTCAACTAGCGGGACCGCAGTTCTTC

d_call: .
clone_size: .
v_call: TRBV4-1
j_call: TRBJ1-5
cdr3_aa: CASSQVTEGGNQPQHF
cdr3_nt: TGCGCCAGCAGCCAAGTAACGGAGGGTGGCAATCAGCCCCAGCATTTT

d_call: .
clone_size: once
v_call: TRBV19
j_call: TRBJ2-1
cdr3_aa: CASIPSGRPRMDEQFF
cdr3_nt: TGTGCCAGTATACCCTCGGGGCGGCCTCGGATGGATGAGCAGTTCTTC

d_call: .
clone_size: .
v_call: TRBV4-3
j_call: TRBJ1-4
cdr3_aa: CASSQDQLAQGRLFF
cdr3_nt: TGCGCCAGCAGCCAAGACCAACTCGCCCAAGGAAGACTGTTTTTT

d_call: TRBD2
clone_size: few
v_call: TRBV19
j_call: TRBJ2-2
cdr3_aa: CASSILAGGPTGELFF
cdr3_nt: TGTGCCAGTAGTATATTAGCGGGAGGGCCGACCGGGGAGCTGTTTTTT

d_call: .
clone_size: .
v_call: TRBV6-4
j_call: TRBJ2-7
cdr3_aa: CASRQHGTPSYEQYF
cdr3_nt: TGTGCCAGCAGGCAGCACGGGACTCCCTCCTACGAGCAGTACTTC

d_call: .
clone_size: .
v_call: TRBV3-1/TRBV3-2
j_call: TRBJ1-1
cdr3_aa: CASSQEGVGAFF
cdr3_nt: TGTGCCAGCAGCCAAGAGGGGGTGGGAGCTTTCTTT

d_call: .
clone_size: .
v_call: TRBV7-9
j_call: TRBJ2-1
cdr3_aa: CASSLVTSGSYNEQFF
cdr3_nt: TGTGCCAGCAGCTTAGTGACCAGCGGATCATACAATGAGCAGTTCTTC

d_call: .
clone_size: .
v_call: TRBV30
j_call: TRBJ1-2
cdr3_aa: CAWSAGRRYGYTF
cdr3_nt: TGTGCCTGGAGTGCGGGACGGCGCTATGGCTACACCTTC

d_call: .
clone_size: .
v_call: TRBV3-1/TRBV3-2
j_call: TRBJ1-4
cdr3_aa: CASSHRGRGSNEKLFF
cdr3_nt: TGTGCCAGCAGCCATAGGGGGAGGGGATCTAATGAAAAACTGTTTTTT

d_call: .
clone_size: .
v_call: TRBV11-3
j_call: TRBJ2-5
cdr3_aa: CASSFSAATETQYF
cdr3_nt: TGTGCCAGCAGCTTCTCGGCCGCTACGGAGACCCAGTACTTC

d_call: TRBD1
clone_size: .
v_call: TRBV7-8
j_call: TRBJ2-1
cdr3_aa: CASSLAPSWTGGQGEQFF
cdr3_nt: TGTGCCAGCAGCTTAGCCCCCAGCTGGACAGGGGGTCAGGGTGAGCAGTTCTTC

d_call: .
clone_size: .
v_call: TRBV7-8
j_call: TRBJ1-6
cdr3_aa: CASTPGSSYNSPLHF
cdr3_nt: TGTGCCAGCACCCCTGGGAGCTCCTATAATTCACCCCTCCACTTT

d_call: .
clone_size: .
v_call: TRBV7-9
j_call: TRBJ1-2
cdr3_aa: CASSLGVFYGYTF
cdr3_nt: TGTGCCAGCAGTCTTGGCGTCTTCTATGGCTACACCTTC

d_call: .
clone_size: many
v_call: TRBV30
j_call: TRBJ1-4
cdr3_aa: CAWTQDREKLFF
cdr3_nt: TGTGCCTGGACCCAGGACCGTGAAAAACTGTTTTTT

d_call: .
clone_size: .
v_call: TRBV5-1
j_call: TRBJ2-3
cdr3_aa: CASSLGTLDTDTQYF
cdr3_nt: TGCGCCAGCAGCTTGGGGACGTTGGACACAGATACGCAGTATTTT

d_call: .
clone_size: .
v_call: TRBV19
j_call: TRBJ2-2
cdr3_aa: CASRAYRESGELFF
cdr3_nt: TGTGCCAGTAGGGCCTATCGGGAATCCGGGGAGCTGTTTTTT

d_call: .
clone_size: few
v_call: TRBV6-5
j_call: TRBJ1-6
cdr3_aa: CASSYYRGNYNSPLHF
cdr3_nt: TGTGCCAGCAGTTACTACCGGGGCAACTATAATTCACCCCTCCACTTT

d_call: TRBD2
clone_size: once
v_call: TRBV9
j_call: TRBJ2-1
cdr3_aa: CASSLAGKGYNEQFF
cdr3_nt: TGTGCCAGCAGTCTAGCGGGGAAAGGGTACAATGAGCAGTTCTTC

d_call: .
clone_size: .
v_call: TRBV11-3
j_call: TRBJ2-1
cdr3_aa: CASSSRGVNLDEQFF
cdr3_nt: TGTGCCAGCAGCTCCCGGGGTGTGAATTTAGATGAGCAGTTCTTC

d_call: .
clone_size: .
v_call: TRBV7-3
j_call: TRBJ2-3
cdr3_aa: CASSGLGPRQYTQYF
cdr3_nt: TGTGCCAGCAGCGGATTGGGACCTCGGCAGTATACGCAGTATTTT

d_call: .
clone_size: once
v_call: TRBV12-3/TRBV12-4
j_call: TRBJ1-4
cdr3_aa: CASTDNEKLFF
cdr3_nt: TGTGCCAGCACCGATAATGAAAAACTGTTTTTT

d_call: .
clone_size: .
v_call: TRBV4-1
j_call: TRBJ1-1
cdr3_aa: CASSQEWGTPEAFF
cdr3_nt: TGCGCCAGCAGCCAAGAATGGGGTACCCCTGAAGCTTTCTTT

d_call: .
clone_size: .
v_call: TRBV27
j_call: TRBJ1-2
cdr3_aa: CASRLWDGSNYGYTF
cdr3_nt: TGTGCCAGCAGACTATGGGACGGCTCTAACTATGGCTACACCTTC

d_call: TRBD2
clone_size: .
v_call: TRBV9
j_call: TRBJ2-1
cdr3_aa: CASSARGDGYNEQFF
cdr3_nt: TGTGCCAGCAGCGCGCGGGGGGATGGCTACAATGAGCAGTTCTTC

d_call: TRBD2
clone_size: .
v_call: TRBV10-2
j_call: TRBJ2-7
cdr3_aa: CASQPAGGNEQYF
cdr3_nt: TGCGCCAGCCAGCCTGCGGGAGGAAACGAGCAGTACTTC

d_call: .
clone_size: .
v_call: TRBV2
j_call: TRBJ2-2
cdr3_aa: CASSEGGGNTGELFF
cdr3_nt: TGTGCCAGCAGTGAAGGGGGTGGGAACACCGGGGAGCTGTTTTTT

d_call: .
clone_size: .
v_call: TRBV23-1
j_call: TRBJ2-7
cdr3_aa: CASSDGRRTPSSYEQYF
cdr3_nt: TGCGCCAGCAGCGACGGACGAAGGACACCGAGCTCCTACGAGCAGTACTTC

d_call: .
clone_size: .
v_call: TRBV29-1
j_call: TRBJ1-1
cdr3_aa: CSVRQEMAAFF
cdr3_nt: TGCAGCGTTCGCCAGGAAATGGCAGCTTTCTTT

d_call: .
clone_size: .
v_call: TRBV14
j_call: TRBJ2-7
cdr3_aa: CASSQVKGPGSYEQYF
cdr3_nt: TGTGCCAGCAGCCAAGTAAAGGGGCCTGGCTCCTACGAGCAGTACTTC

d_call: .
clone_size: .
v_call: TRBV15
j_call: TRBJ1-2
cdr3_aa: CATSRDKAANYGYTF
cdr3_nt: TGTGCCACCAGCAGAGATAAGGCTGCCAACTATGGCTACACCTTC